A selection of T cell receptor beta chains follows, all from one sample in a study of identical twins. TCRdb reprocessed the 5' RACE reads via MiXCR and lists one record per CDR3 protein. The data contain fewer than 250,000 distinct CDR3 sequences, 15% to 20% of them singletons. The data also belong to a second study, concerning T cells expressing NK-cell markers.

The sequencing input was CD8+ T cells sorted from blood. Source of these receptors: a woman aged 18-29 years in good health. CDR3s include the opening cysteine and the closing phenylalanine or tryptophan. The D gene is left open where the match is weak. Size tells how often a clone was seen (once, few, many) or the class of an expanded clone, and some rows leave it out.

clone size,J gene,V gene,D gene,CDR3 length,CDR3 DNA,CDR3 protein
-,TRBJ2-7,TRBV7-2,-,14,TGTGCCAGCAGCTTGGTACGTGGGTCCTACGAGCAGTACTTC,CASSLVRGSYEQYF
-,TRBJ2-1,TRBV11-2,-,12,TGTGCCAGCAGCTTAATCGGGATTGAGCAGTTCTTC,CASSLIGIEQFF
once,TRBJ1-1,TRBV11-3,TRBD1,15,TGTGCCAGCAGCTCCAGGACAGGGGGCGAGACTGAAGCTTTCTTT,CASSSRTGGETEAFF
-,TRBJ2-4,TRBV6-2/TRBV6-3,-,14,TGTGCCAGCAGTTACTCGACTAGTCAAAACATTCAGTACTTC,CASSYSTSQNIQYF
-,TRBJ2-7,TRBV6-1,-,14,TGTGCCAGCAGTACCTCCGGATCATCCTACGAGCAGTACTTC,CASSTSGSSYEQYF
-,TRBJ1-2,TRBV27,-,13,TGTGCCAGCAGTTTGGGGTACGGCTATGGCTACACCTTC,CASSLGYGYGYTF
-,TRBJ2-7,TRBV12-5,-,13,TGTGCTAGTGGTCCTCAGTACTCCTACGAGCAGTACTTC,CASGPQYSYEQYF
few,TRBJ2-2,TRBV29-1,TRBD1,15,TGCAGCGTTCGGGGGACAGGGAAATGGACCGGGGAGCTGTTTTTT,CSVRGTGKWTGELFF
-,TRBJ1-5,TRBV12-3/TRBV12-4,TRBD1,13,TGTGCCAGCAGTGCAACAGGGGCCACGCCCCAGCATTTT,CASSATGATPQHF
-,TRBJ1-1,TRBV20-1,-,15,TGCAGTGCTAGAGATCCGTGGACGTCGGGGCGCGGAGCTTTCTTT,CSARDPWTSGRGAFF
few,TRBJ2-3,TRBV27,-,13,TGTGCCAGCAGACGAGAATCTCAAGATACGCAGTATTTT,CASRRESQDTQYF
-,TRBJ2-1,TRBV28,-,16,TGTGCCAGCAGTTTATTTGGGAGAGAACCGAACAATGAGCAGTTCTTC,CASSLFGREPNNEQFF
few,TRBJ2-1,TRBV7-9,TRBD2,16,TGTGCCAGCAGCCGAGGACGCGGTCGGGAGGACGATGAGCAGTTCTTC,CASSRGRGREDDEQFF